Following are 2 T cell receptor beta chains from one sample sequenced in a study of identical twins. TCRdb re-called the 5' RACE reads through MiXCR, storing one row per CDR3 protein. The sample lists over 600,000 distinct CDR3 sequences, 21% occurring once. These data also featured in a second study, about T cells expressing NK-cell markers.

The material sequenced was PBMCs. These receptors were obtained from a woman between 18 and 29 years old in good health.

In its sample, this clonotype was seen a few times. The chain has TRBV6-1 and TRBJ1-3; D remains unclear. This CDR3 contains 15 residues. CDR1 and CDR2 from the germline V gene are MNHNS and SASEGT. Trimming left V 7 bases short and J 0 bases short, with 13 bases between. The chain's CDR3 is CASTRFGRSGNTIYF. The CDR3 nucleotides read TGTGCCAGCACCCGTTTTGGACGCTCTGGAAACACCATATATTTT.

This clonotype has only a few counts. V usage is TRBV9 and J usage is TRBJ2-1; 12 nucleotides align to TRBD2. The CDR3 sequence is 13 residues long. The junction had 8 bases not matched to a gene; V was cut back by 4 bases and J by 15 bases. The germline CDR1 and CDR2 sequences are SGDLS and YYNGEE. The CDR3 DNA is TGTGCCAGCAGCTTCGGACTAGCGGGGCATCCGTTCTTC. Amino acids: CASSFGLAGHPFF.